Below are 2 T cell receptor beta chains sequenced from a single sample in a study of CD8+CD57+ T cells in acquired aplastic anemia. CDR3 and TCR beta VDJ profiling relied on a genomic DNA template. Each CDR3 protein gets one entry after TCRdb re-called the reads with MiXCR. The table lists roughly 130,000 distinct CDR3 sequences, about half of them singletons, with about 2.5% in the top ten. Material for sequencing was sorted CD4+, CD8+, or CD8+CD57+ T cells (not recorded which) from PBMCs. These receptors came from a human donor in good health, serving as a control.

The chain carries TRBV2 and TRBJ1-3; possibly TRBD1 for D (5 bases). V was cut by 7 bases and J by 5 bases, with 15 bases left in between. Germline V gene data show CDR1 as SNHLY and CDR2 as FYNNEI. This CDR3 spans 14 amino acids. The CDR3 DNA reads TGTGCCAGCATTGGGACCGCAGGGAGAAACACCATATATTTT. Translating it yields CASIGTAGRNTIYF.

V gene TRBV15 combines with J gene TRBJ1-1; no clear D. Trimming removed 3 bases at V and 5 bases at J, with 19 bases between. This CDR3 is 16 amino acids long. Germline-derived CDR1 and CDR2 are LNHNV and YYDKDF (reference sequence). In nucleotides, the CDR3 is TGTGCCACCAGCAGGGTACGGTACGACGGGAGGACTGAAGCTTTCTTT. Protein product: CATSRVRYDGRTEAFF.